This T cell receptor (beta chain) originates from a study of Graves' ophthalmopathy and Graves' hyperthyroidism. Amplification from RNA transcripts yielded the TCR beta CDR3 regions. Investigators did first-round RT-PCR with HTBI primers, then second-round multiplex PCR. Each CDR3 protein gets one entry after TCRdb re-called the multiplex PCR reads with MiXCR. The sample holds some 210,000 distinct CDR3 sequences, 29% seen once. Trimming shortened V by 0 bases and J by 9 bases, and 12 bases separated the two germline ends. Per the germline V gene, CDR1 is SGHAT and CDR2 is FQNNGV. The CDR3 extends over 15 amino acids. This clonotype was found a few times.

This chain joins TRBV11-2 and TRBJ1-6; weak D call: TRBD1 (5 bases). Sequencing was performed on peripheral blood. This TCR was recovered from a man aged 45-60 years with Graves' ophthalmopathy. The CDR3 nucleotides are TGTGCCAGCAGCTTAGATAGCGGGACGGGTTCACCCCTCCACTTT. Translating gives CASSLDSGTGSPLHF.